Included here is one T cell receptor (beta chain) sequence, with context. Its antigen is not known. The data stem from a study of cytomegalovirus exposure and HLA in healthy donors. Looking at the study overall: There were approximately 400 genotyped donors. Of these, 75% to 85% fell in the genetic ancestry cluster associated with self-reported Caucasian donors. General study points: For presence/absence analyses, sequencing depth was assumed to be roughly uniform across donors. A later analysis showed TCR association rates differing by HLA locus, peaking at DRB1 and lowest at HLA-C. The authors later found most CMV-associated TCR beta chains appeared HLA-restricted.

PCR used 60 Vbeta primers and 13 Jbeta primers. The table came from immunoSEQ multiplex PCR; TCRdb's copy has only in-frame clones and leaves some out. The sample includes more than 140,000 clones, 50% to 75% seen only once; the top ten take around 2.9%. The sequenced sample was PBMCs. This sequence originates from a woman between 25 and 40 years old in good health and CMV-seropositive.

The CDR3 DNA reads as TGTGCCAGCAGCTTAGATTATCAGGGAAAGCAGTACTTC. Residues: CASSLDYQGKQYF. The chain joins TRBV7-8 to TRBJ2-7, with D possibly matching TRBD1 (5 bases). Trimming took 1 base from V and 8 from J, leaving 12 bases between them. Per the germline V gene, CDR1 is SGHVS and CDR2 is FQNEAQ. There are 13 residues in the CDR3. Using reference TRBV7-8 and TRBJ2-7 for the parts outside the CDR3, the full variable domain is GAGVSQSPRYKVAKRGQDVALRCDPISGHVSLFWYQQALGQGPEFLTYFQNEAQLDKSGLPSDRFFAERPEGSVSTLKIQRTQQEDSAVYLCASSLDYQGKQYFGPGTRLTVT.